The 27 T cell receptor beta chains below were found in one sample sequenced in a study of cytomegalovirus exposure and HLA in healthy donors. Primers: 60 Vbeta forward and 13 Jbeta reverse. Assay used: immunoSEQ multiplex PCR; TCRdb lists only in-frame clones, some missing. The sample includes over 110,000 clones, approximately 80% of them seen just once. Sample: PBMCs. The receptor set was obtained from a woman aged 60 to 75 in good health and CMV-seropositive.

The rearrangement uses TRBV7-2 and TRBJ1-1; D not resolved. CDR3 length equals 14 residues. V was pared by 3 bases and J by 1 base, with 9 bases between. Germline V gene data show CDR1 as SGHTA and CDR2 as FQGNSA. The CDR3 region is CASSFQTGNTEAFF. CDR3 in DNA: TGTGCCAGCAGCTTTCAGACTGGGAACACTGAAGCTTTCTTT.

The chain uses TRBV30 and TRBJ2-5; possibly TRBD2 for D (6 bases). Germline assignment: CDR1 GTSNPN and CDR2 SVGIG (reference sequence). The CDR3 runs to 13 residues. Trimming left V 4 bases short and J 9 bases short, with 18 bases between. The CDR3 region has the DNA TGTGCCTGGACCAACGGGGGAAAAGGGCCCCAGTACTTC. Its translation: CAWTNGGKGPQYF.

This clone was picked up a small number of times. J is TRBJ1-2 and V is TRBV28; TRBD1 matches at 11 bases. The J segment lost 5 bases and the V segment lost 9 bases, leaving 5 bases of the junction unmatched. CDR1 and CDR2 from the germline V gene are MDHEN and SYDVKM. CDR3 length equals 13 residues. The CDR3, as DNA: TGTGCCAGTCGGACAGGGGGCTTTTATGGCTACACCTTC. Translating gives CASRTGGFYGYTF.

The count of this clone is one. The CDR3 region is CASSHGGGGGAGYTF. DNA for the CDR3: TGTGCCAGCAGCCACGGCGGGGGCGGTGGGGCAGGCTACACCTTC. V usage is TRBV7-9 and J usage is TRBJ1-2, with a weak D call TRBD1 (6 bases). CDR3 length: 15 residues. The germline V and J ends were trimmed by 5 bases and 8 bases, with 21 bases remaining between them. The V gene's germline CDR1 is SEHNR and CDR2 FQNEAQ (reference sequence).

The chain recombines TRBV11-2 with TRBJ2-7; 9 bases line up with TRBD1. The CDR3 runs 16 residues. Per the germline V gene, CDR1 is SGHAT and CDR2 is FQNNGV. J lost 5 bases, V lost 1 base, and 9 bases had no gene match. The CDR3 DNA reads TGTGCCAGCAGCTTAGTTCGGGGACAGGGAAGGAACGAGCAGTACTTC. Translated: CASSLVRGQGRNEQYF.

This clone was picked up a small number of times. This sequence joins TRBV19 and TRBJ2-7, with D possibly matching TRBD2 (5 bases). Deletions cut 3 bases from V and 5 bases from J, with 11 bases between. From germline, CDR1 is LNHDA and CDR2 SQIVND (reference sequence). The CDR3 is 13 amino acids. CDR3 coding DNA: TGTGCCAGTAGTATGGGTTTGGGAGACGAGCAGTACTTC. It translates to CASSMGLGDEQYF.

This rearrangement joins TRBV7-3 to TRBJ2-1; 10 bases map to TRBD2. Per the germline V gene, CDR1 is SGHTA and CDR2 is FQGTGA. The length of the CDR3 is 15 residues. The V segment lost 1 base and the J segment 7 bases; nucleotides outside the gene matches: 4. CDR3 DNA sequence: TGTGCCAGCAGCTTAAAGTCTAGCGGGAGAAATGAGCAGTTCTTC. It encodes CASSLKSSGRNEQFF.

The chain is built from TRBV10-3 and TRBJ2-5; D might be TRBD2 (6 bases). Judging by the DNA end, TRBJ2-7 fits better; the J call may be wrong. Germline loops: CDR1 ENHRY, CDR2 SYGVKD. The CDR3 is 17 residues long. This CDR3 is CPVPSGGQGEGSYEQYF. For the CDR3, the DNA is TGTCCGGTCCCGTCCGGGGGTCAGGGAGAAGGGTCCTACGAGCAGTACTTC.

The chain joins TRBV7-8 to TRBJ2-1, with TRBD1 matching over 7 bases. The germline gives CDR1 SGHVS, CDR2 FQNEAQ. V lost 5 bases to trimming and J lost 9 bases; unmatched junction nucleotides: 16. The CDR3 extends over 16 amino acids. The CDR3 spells CASSQLGQRSRGEQFF. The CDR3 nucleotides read TGTGCCAGCAGCCAGCTGGGACAGCGGTCACGCGGTGAGCAGTTCTTC.

The CDR3, as DNA: TGTGCCAGCAGCCAGGCTTGGGGGGAGCAGTACTTC. It yields the protein CASSQAWGEQYF. The chain carries TRBV6-5 and TRBJ2-5; D might be TRBD2 (6 bases). Trimming left V 6 bases short and J 11 bases short, with 16 bases between. Germline values: CDR1 MNHEY, CDR2 SVGAGI. The CDR3 is 12 residues long.

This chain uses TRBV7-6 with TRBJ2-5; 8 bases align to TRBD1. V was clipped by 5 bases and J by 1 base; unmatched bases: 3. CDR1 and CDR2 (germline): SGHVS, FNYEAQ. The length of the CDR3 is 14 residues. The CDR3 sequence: CASSPGTGQETQYF. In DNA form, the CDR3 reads TGTGCCAGCAGCCCGGGGACAGGCCAAGAGACCCAGTACTTC.

The chain's CDR3 is CASSRGTGGYGELFF. The CDR3 DNA sequence: TGTGCCAGCAGCCGCGGGACAGGGGGCTACGGGGAGCTGTTTTTT. The J gene is TRBJ2-2, the V gene TRBV7-3; 12 bases line up with TRBD1. Germline CDR1 reads SGHTA; CDR2 reads FQGTGA. The CDR3 runs 15 residues. With 5 bases clipped from V and 7 bases from J, the junction kept 5 bases outside the gene matches. The full variable domain, its missing parts supplied by reference TRBV7-3 and TRBJ2-2, is GAGVSQTPSNKVTEKGKYVELRCDPISGHTALYWYRQSLGQGPEFLIYFQGTGAADDSGLPNDRFFAVRPEGSVSTLKIQRTERGDSAVYLCASSRGTGGYGELFFGEGSRLTVL.

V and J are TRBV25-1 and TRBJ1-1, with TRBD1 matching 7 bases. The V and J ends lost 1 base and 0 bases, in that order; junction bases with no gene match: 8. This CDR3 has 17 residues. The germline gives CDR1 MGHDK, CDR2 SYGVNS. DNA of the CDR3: TGTGCCAGCAGTGAATCCTGGGCAGGGGGGATGAACACTGAAGCTTTCTTT. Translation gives CASSESWAGGMNTEAFF.

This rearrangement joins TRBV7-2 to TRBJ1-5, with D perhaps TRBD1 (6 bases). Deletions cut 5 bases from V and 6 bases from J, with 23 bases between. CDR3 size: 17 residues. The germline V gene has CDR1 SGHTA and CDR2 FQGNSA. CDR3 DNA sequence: TGTGCCAGCAGCCTCCCCCGGGGGGGGCTGACGAGTCAGCCCCAGCATTTT. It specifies CASSLPRGGLTSQPQHF. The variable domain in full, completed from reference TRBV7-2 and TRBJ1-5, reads GAGVSQSPSNKVTEKGKDVELRCDPISGHTALYWYRQSLGQGLEFLIYFQGNSAPDKSGLPSDRFSAERTGGSVSTLTIQRTQQEDSAVYLCASSLPRGGLTSQPQHFGDGTRLSIL.

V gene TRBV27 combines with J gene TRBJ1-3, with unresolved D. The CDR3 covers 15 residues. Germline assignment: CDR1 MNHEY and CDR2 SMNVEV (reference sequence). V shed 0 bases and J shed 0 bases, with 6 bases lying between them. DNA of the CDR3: TGTGCCAGCAGTTTATCGTTCAGCTCTGGAAACACCATATATTTT. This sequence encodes CASSLSFSSGNTIYF.

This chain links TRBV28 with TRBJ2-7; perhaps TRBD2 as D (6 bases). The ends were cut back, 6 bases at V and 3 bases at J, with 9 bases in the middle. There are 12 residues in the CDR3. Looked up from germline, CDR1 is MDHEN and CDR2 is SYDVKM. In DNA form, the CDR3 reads TGTGCCAGCAGACCGGGGGACTACGAGCAGTACTTC. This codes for CASRPGDYEQYF.

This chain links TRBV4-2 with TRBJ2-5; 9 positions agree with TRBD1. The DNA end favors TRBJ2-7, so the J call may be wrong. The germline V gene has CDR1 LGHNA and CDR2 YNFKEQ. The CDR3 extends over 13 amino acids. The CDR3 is CASSPDRGNEQYF. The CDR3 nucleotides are TGTGCCAGCAGCCCCGACAGGGGGAACGAGCAGTACTTC.

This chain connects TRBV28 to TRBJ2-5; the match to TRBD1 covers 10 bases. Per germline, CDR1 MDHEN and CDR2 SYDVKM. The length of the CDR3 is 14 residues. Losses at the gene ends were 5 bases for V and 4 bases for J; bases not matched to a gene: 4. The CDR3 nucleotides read TGTGCCAGCAGTATGACAGGGGGCGTAGAGACCCAGTACTTC. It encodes CASSMTGGVETQYF.

The chain's CDR3 is CASSAFRGGPGANVLTF. The DNA of the CDR3 is TGTGCCAGCAGTGCCTTTAGGGGGGGCCCTGGGGCCAACGTCCTGACTTTC. The gene calls are TRBV25-1 and TRBJ2-6; perhaps TRBD2 as D (7 bases). CDR1 and CDR2 from the germline V gene are MGHDK and SYGVNS. The CDR3 covers 17 residues. V lost 4 bases, J lost 2 bases, and 15 bases lay in between.

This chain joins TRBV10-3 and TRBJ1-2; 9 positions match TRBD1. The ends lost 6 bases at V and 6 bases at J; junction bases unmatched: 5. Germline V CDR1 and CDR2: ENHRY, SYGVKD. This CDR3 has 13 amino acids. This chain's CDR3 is CAIRGQGTDGYTF. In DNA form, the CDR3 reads TGTGCCATCAGAGGACAGGGGACGGATGGCTACACCTTC.

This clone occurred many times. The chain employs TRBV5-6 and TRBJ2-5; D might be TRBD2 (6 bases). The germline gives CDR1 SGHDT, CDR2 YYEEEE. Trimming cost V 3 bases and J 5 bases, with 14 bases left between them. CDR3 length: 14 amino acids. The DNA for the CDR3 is TGTGCCAGCAGCTCGGGAGCAGGTTCGGAGACCCAGTACTTC. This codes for CASSSGAGSETQYF. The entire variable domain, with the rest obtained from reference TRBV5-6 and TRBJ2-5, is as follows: DAGVTQSPTHLIKTRGQQVTLRCSPKSGHDTVSWYQQALGQGPQFIFQYYEEEERQRGNFPDRFSGHQFPNYSSELNVNALLLGDSALYLCASSSGAGSETQYFGPGTRLLVL.

The CDR3 protein is CASSRDRVGSYEQYF. CDR3 sequence (DNA): TGTGCCAGCAGCAGAGACAGGGTAGGATCCTACGAGCAGTACTTC. The chain recombines TRBV5-6 with TRBJ2-5; 7 nucleotides match TRBD1. The tail of the sequence fits TRBJ2-7 better, so the J call may be wrong. The germline CDR1 and CDR2 sequences are SGHDT and YYEEEE. This CDR3 spans 15 amino acids.

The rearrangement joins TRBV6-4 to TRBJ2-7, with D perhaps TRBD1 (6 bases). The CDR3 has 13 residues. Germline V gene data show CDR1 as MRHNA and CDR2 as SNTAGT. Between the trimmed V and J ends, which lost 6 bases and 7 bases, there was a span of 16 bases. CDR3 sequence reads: CASSAYGGGEQYF. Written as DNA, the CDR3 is TGTGCCAGCAGCGCTTATGGGGGCGGGGAGCAGTACTTC.

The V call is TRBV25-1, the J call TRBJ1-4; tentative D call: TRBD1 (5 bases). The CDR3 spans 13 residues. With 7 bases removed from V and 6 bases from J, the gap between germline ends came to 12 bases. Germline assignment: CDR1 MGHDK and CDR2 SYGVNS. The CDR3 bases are TGTGCCAGCATCAGGGATGGTGATGAAAAACTGTTTTTT. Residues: CASIRDGDEKLFF.

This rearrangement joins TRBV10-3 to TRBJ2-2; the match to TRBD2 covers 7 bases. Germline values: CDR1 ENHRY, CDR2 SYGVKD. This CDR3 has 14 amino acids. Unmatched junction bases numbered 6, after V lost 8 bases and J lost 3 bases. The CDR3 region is CAIPSAGDTGELFF. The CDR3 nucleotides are TGTGCCATCCCGTCCGCGGGAGACACCGGGGAGCTGTTTTTT.

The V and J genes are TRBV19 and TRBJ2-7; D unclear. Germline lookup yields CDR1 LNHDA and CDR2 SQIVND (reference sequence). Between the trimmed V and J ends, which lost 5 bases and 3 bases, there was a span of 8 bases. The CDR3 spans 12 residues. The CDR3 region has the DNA TGTGCCAGTAGTGAATCCAGCTACGAGCAGTACTTC. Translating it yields CASSESSYEQYF.

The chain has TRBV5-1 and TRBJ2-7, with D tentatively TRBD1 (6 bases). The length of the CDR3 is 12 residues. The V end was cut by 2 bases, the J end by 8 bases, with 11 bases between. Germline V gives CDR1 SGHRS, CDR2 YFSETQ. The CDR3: CASSFRGGKQYF. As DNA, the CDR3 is TGCGCCAGCAGCTTCCGAGGGGGAAAGCAGTACTTC.